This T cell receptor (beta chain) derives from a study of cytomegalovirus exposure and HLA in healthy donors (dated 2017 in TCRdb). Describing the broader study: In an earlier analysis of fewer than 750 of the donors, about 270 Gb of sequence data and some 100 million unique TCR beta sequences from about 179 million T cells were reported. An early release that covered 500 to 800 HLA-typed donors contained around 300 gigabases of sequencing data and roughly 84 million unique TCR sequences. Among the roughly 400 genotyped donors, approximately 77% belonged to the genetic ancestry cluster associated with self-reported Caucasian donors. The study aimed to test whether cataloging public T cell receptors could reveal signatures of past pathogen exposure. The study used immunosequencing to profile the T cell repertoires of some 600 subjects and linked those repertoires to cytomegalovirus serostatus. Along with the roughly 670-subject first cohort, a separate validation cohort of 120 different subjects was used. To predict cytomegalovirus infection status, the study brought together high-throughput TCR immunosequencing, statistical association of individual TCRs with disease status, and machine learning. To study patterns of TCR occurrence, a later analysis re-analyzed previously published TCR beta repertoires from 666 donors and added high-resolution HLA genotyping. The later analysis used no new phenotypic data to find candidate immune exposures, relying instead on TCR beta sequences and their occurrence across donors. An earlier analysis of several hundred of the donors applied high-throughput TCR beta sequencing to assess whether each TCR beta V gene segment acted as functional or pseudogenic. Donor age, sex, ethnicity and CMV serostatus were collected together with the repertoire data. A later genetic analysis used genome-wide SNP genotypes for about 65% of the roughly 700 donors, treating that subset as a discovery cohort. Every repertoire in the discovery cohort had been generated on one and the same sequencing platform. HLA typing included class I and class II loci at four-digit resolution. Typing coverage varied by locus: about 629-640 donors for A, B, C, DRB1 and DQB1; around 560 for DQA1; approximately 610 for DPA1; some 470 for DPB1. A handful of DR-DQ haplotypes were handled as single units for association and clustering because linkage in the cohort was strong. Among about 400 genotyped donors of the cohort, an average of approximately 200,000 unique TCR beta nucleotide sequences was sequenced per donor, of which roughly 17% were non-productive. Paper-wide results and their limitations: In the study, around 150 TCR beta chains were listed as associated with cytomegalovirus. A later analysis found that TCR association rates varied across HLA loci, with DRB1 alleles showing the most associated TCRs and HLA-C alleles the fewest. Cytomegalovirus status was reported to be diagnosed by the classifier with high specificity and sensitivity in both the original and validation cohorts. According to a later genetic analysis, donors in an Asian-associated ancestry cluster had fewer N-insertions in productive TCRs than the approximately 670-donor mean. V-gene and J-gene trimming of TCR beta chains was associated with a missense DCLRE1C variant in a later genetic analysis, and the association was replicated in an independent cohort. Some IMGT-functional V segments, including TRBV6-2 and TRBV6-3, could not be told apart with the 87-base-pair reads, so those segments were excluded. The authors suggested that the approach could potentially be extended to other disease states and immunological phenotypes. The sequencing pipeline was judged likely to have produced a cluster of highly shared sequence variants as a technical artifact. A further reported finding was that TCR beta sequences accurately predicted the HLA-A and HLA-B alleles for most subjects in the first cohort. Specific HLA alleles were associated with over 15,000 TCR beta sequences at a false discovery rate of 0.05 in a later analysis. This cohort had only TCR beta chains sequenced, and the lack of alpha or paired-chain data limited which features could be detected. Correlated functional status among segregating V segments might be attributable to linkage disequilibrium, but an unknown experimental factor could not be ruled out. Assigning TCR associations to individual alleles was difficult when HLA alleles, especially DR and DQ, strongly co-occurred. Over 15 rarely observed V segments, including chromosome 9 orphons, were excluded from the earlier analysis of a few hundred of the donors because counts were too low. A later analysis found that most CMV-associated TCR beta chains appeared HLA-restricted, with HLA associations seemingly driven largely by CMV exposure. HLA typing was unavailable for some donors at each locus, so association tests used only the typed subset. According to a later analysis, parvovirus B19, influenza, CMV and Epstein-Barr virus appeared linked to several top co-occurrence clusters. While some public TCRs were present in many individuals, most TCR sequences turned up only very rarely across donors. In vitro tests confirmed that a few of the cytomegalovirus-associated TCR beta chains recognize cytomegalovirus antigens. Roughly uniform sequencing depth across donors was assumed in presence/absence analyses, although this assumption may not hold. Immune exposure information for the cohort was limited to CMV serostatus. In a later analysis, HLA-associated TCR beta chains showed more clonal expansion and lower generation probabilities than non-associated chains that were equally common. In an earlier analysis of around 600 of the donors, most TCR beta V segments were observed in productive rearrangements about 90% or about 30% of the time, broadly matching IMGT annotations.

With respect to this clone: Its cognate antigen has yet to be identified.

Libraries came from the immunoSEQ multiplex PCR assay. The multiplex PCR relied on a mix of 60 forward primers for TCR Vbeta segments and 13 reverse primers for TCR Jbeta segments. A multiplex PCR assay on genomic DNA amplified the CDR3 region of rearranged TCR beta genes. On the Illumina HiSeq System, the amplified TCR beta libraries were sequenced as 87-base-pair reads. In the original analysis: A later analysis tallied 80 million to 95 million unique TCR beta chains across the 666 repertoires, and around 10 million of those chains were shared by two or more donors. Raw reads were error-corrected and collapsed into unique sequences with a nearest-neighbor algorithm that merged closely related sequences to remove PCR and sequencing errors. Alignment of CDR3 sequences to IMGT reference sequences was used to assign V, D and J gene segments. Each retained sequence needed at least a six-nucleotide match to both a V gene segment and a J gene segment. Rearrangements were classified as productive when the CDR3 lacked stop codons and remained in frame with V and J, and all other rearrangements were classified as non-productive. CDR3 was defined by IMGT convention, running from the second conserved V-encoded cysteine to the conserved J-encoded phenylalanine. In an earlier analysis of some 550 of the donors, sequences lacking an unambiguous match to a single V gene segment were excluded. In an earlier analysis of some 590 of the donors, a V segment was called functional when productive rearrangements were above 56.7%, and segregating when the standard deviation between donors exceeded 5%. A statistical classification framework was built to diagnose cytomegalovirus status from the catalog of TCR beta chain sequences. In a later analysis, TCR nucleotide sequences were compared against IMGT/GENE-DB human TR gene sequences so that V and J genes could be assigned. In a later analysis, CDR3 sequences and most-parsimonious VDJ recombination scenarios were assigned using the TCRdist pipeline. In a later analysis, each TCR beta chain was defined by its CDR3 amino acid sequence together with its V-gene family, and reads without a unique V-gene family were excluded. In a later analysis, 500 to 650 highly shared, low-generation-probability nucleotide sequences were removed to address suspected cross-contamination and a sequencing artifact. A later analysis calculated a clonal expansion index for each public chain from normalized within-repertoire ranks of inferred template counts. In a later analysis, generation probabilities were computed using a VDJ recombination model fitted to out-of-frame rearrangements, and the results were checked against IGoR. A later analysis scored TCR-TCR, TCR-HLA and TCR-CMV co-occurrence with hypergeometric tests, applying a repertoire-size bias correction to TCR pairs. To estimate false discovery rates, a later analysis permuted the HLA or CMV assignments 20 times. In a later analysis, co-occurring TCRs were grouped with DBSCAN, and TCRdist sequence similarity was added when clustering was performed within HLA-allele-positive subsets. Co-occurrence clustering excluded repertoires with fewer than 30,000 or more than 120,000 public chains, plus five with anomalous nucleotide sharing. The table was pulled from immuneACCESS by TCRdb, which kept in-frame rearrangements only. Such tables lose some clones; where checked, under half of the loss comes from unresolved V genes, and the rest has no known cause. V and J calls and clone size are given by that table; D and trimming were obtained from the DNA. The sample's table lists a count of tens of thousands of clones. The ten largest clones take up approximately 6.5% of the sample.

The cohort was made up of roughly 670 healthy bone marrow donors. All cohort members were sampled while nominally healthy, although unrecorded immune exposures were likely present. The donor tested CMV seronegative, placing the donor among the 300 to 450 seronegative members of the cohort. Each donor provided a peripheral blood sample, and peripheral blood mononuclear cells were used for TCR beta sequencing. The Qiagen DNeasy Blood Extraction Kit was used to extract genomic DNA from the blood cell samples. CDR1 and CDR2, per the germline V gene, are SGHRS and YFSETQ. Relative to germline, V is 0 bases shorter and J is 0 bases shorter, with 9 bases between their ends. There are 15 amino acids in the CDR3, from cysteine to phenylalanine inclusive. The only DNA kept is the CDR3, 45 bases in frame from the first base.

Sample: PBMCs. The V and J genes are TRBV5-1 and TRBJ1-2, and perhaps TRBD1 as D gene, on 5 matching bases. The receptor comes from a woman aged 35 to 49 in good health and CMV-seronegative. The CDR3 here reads CASSLADRPNYGYTF. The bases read TGCGCCAGCAGCTTGGCCGACAGACCTAACTATGGCTACACCTTC.